Presented here are 16 T cell receptor beta chains from one specimen sequenced in a study of T-cell reconstitution after alpha-beta-depleted transplantation in children. Unique molecular identifiers featured in how the TCRbeta library was prepared. One entry per CDR3 protein results from TCRdb running MiXCR on the PCR reads. In the table there are about 980,000 distinct CDR3 sequences, roughly 31% of which are singletons. The material was PBMCs, mostly from graft donor cells, obtained 360 days after TCRalphabeta/CD19-depleted stem cell transplant. The receptors were gathered from a boy younger than two who had a stem cell transplant for SCID, so the T cells may come from the graft donor.

The V call is TRBV11-2, the J call TRBJ2-2; the match to TRBD2 covers 14 bases. The germline CDR1 and CDR2 sequences are SGHAT and FQNNGV. Trimming at V came to 2 bases and at J to 1 base, leaving 12 bases not matched to a gene. The CDR3 extends over 21 amino acids. CDR3 protein: CASSLRPPGLAGAKNTGELFF. For the CDR3, the DNA is TGTGCCAGCAGCTTACGACCTCCGGGACTAGCGGGGGCCAAGAACACCGGGGAGCTGTTTTTT.

In its sample, this clonotype was seen a few times. The chain combines TRBV5-1 with TRBJ1-6; possible D gene TRBD1, 5 bases. V was clipped by 2 bases and J by 5 bases, with 11 bases between them. The germline V gene encodes CDR1 SGHRS and CDR2 YFSETQ. This CDR3 is 15 amino acids long. The chain's CDR3 is CASSFGDSNNSPLHF. CDR3 in DNA: TGCGCCAGCAGCTTCGGCGACAGCAATAATTCACCCCTCCACTTT.

The gene calls are TRBV20-1 and TRBJ2-3; D unresolved. Between the trimmed V and J ends, which lost 0 bases and 2 bases, there was a span of 15 bases. The CDR3 is 16 amino acids. Germline-derived CDR1 and CDR2 are DFQATT and SNEGSKA (reference sequence). CDR3 amino acids: CSARDLFYPDTDTQYF. Here the CDR3 DNA reads TGCAGTGCTAGAGATCTGTTTTACCCCGACACAGATACGCAGTATTTT.

In this sample, this clonotype turned up a few times. The genes are TRBV10-3 and TRBJ1-2; no clear D gene. This CDR3 is built from 12 residues. Looked up from germline, CDR1 is ENHRY and CDR2 is SYGVKD. Trimming cost V 4 bases and J 3 bases, with 6 bases left between them. In nucleotides, the CDR3 is TGTGCCATCAGTGCCGGGGACTATGGCTACACCTTC. Its protein product is CAISAGDYGYTF.

The table lists this clonotype with many counts. The rearrangement uses TRBV19 and TRBJ2-1; D is possibly TRBD1 or TRBD2 (5 bases each). The germline CDR1 and CDR2 sequences are LNHDA and SQIVND (reference sequence). Trimming took off 7 bases at V and 9 bases at J, with 22 bases between the two ends. CDR3 length: 15 amino acids. The DNA of the CDR3 is TGTGCCAGTACCAGATTACGGGGCCTACCGGGTGAGCAGTTCTTC. This translates into CASTRLRGLPGEQFF.

For this clonotype: Possible read error: a much larger clone is one base away. V is TRBV9 and J is TRBJ1-4, with 8 bases fitting TRBD1. V lost 0 bases to trimming and J lost 5 bases; unmatched junction nucleotides: 0. The CDR3 consists of 14 residues. Per the germline V gene, CDR1 is SGDLS and CDR2 is YYNGEE. The CDR3 sequence: CASSVGTGNEKLFF. The CDR3, as DNA: TGTGCCAGCAGCGTAGGGACAGGGAATGAAAAACTGTTTTTT. The full variable domain, with the rest looked up from reference TRBV9 and TRBJ1-4, is DSGVTQTPKHLITATGQRVTLRCSPRSGDLSVYWYQQSLDQGLQFLIQYYNGEERAKGNILERFSAQQFPDLHSELNLSSLELGDSALYFCASSVGTGNEKLFFGSGTQLSVL.

This clonotype was seen only a few times. This rearrangement joins TRBV6-5 to TRBJ1-1; 8 nucleotides align to TRBD1. Germline CDR1 and CDR2: MNHEY and SVGAGI. Trimming took 1 base from V and 2 from J; bases not matched to a gene: 3. CDR3 length: 15 amino acids. The CDR3, as DNA: TGTGCCAGCAGTTACTGGACAGGGTTAAACACTGAAGCTTTCTTT. It encodes CASSYWTGLNTEAFF.

This chain connects TRBV20-1 to TRBJ2-6; 12 bases align to TRBD1. Germline V gene data show CDR1 as DFQATT and CDR2 as SNEGSKA (reference sequence). With V trimmed by 5 bases and J by 2 bases, 7 bases remained unmatched. This CDR3 comprises 17 residues. CDR3 nucleotide sequence: TGCAGTGCTTCTCCGGGACAGGGGGCGGCTGGGGCCAACGTCCTGACTTTC. This translates into CSASPGQGAAGANVLTF.

The chain links TRBV18 to TRBJ2-7; TRBD1 matches at 12 bases. Germline loops: CDR1 KGHSH, CDR2 LQKENI. CDR3 size: 15 residues. V lost 3 bases and J lost 5; bases outside the gene matches: 5. DNA for the CDR3: TGTGCCAGCTCACCCGGCCGGGACAGGGGGCACGAGCAGTACTTC. Amino acids: CASSPGRDRGHEQYF.

This clonotype was seen a single time. As the CDR3 is not closed by the conserved phenylalanine or tryptophan, this likely results from a read error. The J gene is TRBJ1-1, the V gene TRBV10-3; D is possibly TRBD1 (6 bases). Germline V gives CDR1 ENHRY, CDR2 SYGVKD. The CDR3 contains 16 residues. V lost 4 bases, J lost 3 bases, and 18 bases lay in between. The CDR3 loop reads CAISGWGGRYDTEAFY. CDR3 nucleotide sequence: TGTGCCATCAGTGGTTGGGGGGGCCGATATGACACTGAAGCTTTCTAT.

In this sample, this clonotype turned up once. CDR3 sequence reads: CASSLADSVNTGELFF. Written as DNA, the CDR3 is TGTGCCAGCAGTTTAGCAGATAGCGTGAACACCGGGGAGCTGTTTTTT. The rearrangement uses TRBV12-3 or TRBV12-4 and TRBJ2-2; maybe TRBD2 (5 bases). V was shortened by 0 bases and J by 1 base, with 9 bases between the two germline ends. This CDR3 is 16 amino acids long.

Concerning this clonotype: A read error may account for a junction end that differs from germline. The rearrangement links TRBV5-6 to TRBJ2-1, with 8 bases fitting TRBD2. Per germline, CDR1 SGHDT and CDR2 YYEEEE. CDR3 length equals 12 residues. The chain's CDR3 is CASSPGLAEPFF. The DNA for the CDR3 is TGTGCCAGCAGCCCAGGACTAGCAGAGCCGTTCTTC.

This chain links TRBV5-1 with TRBJ1-1; D is ambiguous. Trimming removed 1 base at V and 4 bases at J, with 14 bases between. The CDR3 covers 15 residues. Per germline, CDR1 SGHRS and CDR2 YFSETQ. This CDR3 is CASSLSSPRSTEAFF. CDR3 in DNA: TGCGCCAGCAGCTTGAGTTCCCCTAGGAGCACTGAAGCTTTCTTT.

The sample holds a few counts of this clonotype. The genes are TRBV12-3 or TRBV12-4 and TRBJ2-7; 7 nucleotides match TRBD2. This CDR3 contains 13 residues. V was clipped by 3 bases and J by 3 bases; unmatched bases: 2. The CDR3 region has the DNA TGTGCCAGCAGTTTGGGGGGGATCTACGAGCAGTACTTC. It translates to CASSLGGIYEQYF.

This clonotype was detected only a few times. The chain recombines TRBV9 with TRBJ2-5; TRBD2 aligns across 8 bases. The CDR3 sequence is 15 residues long. Germline CDR1 is SGDLS and CDR2 is YYNGEE. Trimming took 4 bases from V and 4 from J; bases not matched to a gene: 9. DNA for the CDR3: TGTGCCAGCAGCCTCACACGGGGGGGCCTAGAGACCCAGTACTTC. Residues: CASSLTRGGLETQYF.

The rearrangement uses TRBV19 and TRBJ1-2; D uncertain. From germline, CDR1 is LNHDA and CDR2 SQIVND (reference sequence). V was pared by 7 bases and J by 5 bases, with 8 bases between. The CDR3 has 11 amino acids. The CDR3 spells CASMQDYGYTF. CDR3 DNA sequence: TGTGCCAGTATGCAAGATTATGGCTACACCTTC. Based on the CDR3 plus reference TRBV19 and TRBJ1-2, the full variable domain is DGGITQSPKYLFRKEGQNVTLSCEQNLNHDAMYWYRQDPGQGLRLIYYSQIVNDFQKGDIAEGYSVSREKKESFPLTVTSAQKNPTAFYLCASMQDYGYTFGSGTRLTVV.